A selection of T cell receptor beta chains follows, all from one sample in a study of T cell repertoires in cytomegalovirus infection. For these receptors, no antigen is known. In TCRdb, the reads were re-called with MiXCR into one record per CDR3 protein. The data contain about 83,000 distinct CDR3 sequences, 40% to 50% of them singletons. The sequencing used CD8+ T cells from cultured PBMCs, collected from culture after CMV antigen stimulation. These receptors were collected from a human donor in good health (CMV status not recorded). Some clones in this sample may be carry-over from other donors' samples. Each CDR3 is given with its conserved first and last residue. A D gene is named only where the DNA matches it firmly. Clone size is stated in some rows and not others, as once, few, many or a class when expanded.

TRBV10-3	-	few	TRBJ2-3	TGTGCCATCAGTGAGTCAGGAGGAGATACGCAGTATTTT	CAISESGGDTQYF
TRBV7-9	-	-	TRBJ1-5	TGTGCCAGCAGCCTGGGACATCCACGTCCTGGGCAGCCCCAGCATTTT	CASSLGHPRPGQPQHF
TRBV7-6	-	-	TRBJ1-6	TGTGCCAGCAGCCCGGGGGGTTATAATTCACCCCTCCACTTT	CASSPGGYNSPLHF
TRBV13	-	few	TRBJ1-2	TGTGCCAGCAGCTTAGGGTCTAACTATGGCTACACCTTC	CASSLGSNYGYTF
TRBV28	TRBD1	-	TRBJ2-7	TGTGCCAGCAATCACAGGGGTGACCACGAGCAGTACTTC	CASNHRGDHEQYF
TRBV2	-	-	TRBJ2-1	TGTGCCAGGGGGGGCGACAATGAGCAGTTCTTC	CARGGDNEQFF
TRBV7-3	-	-	TRBJ2-5	TGTGCCAGCAGCCCAACAGGGATCGGTGAGACCCAGTACTTC	CASSPTGIGETQYF
TRBV6-2/TRBV6-3	-	-	TRBJ2-7	TGTGCCAGCAGTTACTACGGCGGCAGAAGCTACGAGCAGTACTTC	CASSYYGGRSYEQYF
TRBV20-1	TRBD2	-	TRBJ2-1	TGCAGTGCTAGATTGCCCAGCGGGGGAGCGTATGAGCAGTTCTTC	CSARLPSGGAYEQFF
TRBV27	-	-	TRBJ1-2	TGTGCCAGCAGTCCGATATTGGGACGGGAGTCCTATGGCTACACCTTC	CASSPILGRESYGYTF
TRBV6-6	-	-	TRBJ1-2	TGTGCCAGCAGTCGGCAGGTCGATGGCTACACCTTC	CASSRQVDGYTF
TRBV7-8	-	few	TRBJ2-3	TGTGCCAGCAGCTCCGTCGGTGACTTCCGTGCAGATACGCAGTATTTT	CASSSVGDFRADTQYF
TRBV11-2	-	-	TRBJ2-5	TGTGCCAGCAGCCCCTTTGGTATCGAAGAGACCCAGTACTTC	CASSPFGIEETQYF
TRBV11-2	-	few	TRBJ2-7	TGTGCCAGCAGCTTAGTGGCGGGGAGATACGAGCAGTACTTC	CASSLVAGRYEQYF
TRBV6-6	-	-	TRBJ1-1	TGTGCCAGCAGTTACTCGGCGGCTCGGAGTGAAGCTTTCTTT	CASSYSAARSEAFF
TRBV6-6	TRBD1	-	TRBJ1-3	TGTGCCAGCAGTTACCTTGACAGGGAAAACACCATATATTTT	CASSYLDRENTIYF
TRBV7-6	-	-	TRBJ1-4	TGTGCCAGCGCAGGACACAGTAATGAAAAACTGTTTTTT	CASAGHSNEKLFF
TRBV6-5	-	few	TRBJ1-1	TGTGCCAGCAGTTACTCGGGGGAAAACACTGAAGCTTTCTTT	CASSYSGENTEAFF
TRBV27	-	few	TRBJ2-1	TGTGCCAGCAGTTTGGTACAGGGTACCTATGAGCAGTTCTTC	CASSLVQGTYEQFF
TRBV11-2	-	few	TRBJ2-7	TGTGCCAGCAGCCCCGGGACTGGCCCCTACGAGCAGTACTTC	CASSPGTGPYEQYF
TRBV29-1	TRBD1	-	TRBJ2-7	TGCAGCGTTCGGTCTGGACAGGGGGCCTACGAGCAGTACTTC	CSVRSGQGAYEQYF
TRBV12-3/TRBV12-4	-	-	TRBJ1-6	TGTGCCAGCAGAGGGGGATATTCACCCCTCCACTTT	CASRGGYSPLHF
TRBV6-1	TRBD1	-	TRBJ2-7	TGTGCCAGCAGCTCCCTAGGGACAGGGGGGAAAGGGCAGTACTTC	CASSSLGTGGKGQYF
TRBV28	-	-	TRBJ2-1	TGTGCCACAGCCACCTACAATGAGCAGTTCTTC	CATATYNEQFF
TRBV28	-	-	TRBJ1-2	TGTGCCAGCAGCTATATCGGGACGGTGGCATTGGATGGCTACACCTTC	CASSYIGTVALDGYTF
TRBV5-1	-	-	TRBJ1-2	TGCGCCAGCACGCAGGGACGTGGCTACACCTTC	CASTQGRGYTF
TRBV4-1	-	few	TRBJ2-1	TGCGCCAGCAGCCAAGAGTCAAGCCCCAATGAGCAGTTCTTC	CASSQESSPNEQFF
TRBV28	-	-	TRBJ2-3	TGTGCCAGCACCGGAGATAAAGATACGCAGTATTTT	CASTGDKDTQYF
TRBV7-4	-	-	TRBJ1-1	TGTGCCTGCGTACTCGGGACCCTAAAAGCGGCTGAAGCTTTCTTT	CACVLGTLKAAEAFF
TRBV28	TRBD2	-	TRBJ2-7	TGTGCCATACTAGCGGGAGGCACGTTGGGAACTAGGGAGCAGTACTTC	CAILAGGTLGTREQYF
TRBV7-6	-	few	TRBJ2-7	TGTGCCAGCAGCGCAGCCGACTACGAGCAGTACTTC	CASSAADYEQYF
TRBV7-6	-	-	TRBJ1-1	TGTGCCAGCAGTCCCCGGGAGGGAGGGAACACTGAAGCTTTCTTT	CASSPREGGNTEAFF
TRBV7-2	TRBD1	many	TRBJ1-5	TGTGCCAGCACCTCCGTGGGGAGGGGACAGGGAAACAATCAGCCCCAGCATTTT	CASTSVGRGQGNNQPQHF
TRBV4-3	-	-	TRBJ1-1	TGCGCCAGCAGCGCCCCTAGGGAGGGAAGAGGGACGAACACTGAAGCTTTCTTT	CASSAPREGRGTNTEAFF
TRBV27	TRBD1	few	TRBJ2-3	TGTGCCAGCAGTTTCCGACAGGGTATCACAGATACGCAGTATTTT	CASSFRQGITDTQYF
TRBV5-6	-	-	TRBJ1-1	TGTGCCAGCAGCTTGGCGGGACACCTGGGGAACACTGAAGCTTTCTTT	CASSLAGHLGNTEAFF
TRBV4-1	-	-	TRBJ1-2	TGTGCCAGCAGCCAAGATGGCCGCGGGAACTATGGCTACACCTTC	CASSQDGRGNYGYTF
TRBV7-2	-	few	TRBJ2-3	TGTGCCAGCAGCTTTGACCCCACGGATACGCAGTATTTT	CASSFDPTDTQYF
TRBV4-2	TRBD1	few	TRBJ2-3	TGTGCCAGCAGCCCATTCAAGGACAGGGAAACAGATACGCAGTATTTT	CASSPFKDRETDTQYF
TRBV5-1	-	-	TRBJ1-1	TGCGCCAGCAGCTTGTCTGAACCTACACGGACGGGCACTGAAGCTTTCTTT	CASSLSEPTRTGTEAFF
TRBV11-2	-	-	TRBJ1-1	TGTGCCAGCAGCCTTTGGGGGACACCGGGGACTGAAGCTTTCTTT	CASSLWGTPGTEAFF
TRBV7-3	TRBD2	-	TRBJ2-7	TGTGCCAGCAGCTTACTAGCGGGTAGGACCTACGAGCAGTACTTC	CASSLLAGRTYEQYF